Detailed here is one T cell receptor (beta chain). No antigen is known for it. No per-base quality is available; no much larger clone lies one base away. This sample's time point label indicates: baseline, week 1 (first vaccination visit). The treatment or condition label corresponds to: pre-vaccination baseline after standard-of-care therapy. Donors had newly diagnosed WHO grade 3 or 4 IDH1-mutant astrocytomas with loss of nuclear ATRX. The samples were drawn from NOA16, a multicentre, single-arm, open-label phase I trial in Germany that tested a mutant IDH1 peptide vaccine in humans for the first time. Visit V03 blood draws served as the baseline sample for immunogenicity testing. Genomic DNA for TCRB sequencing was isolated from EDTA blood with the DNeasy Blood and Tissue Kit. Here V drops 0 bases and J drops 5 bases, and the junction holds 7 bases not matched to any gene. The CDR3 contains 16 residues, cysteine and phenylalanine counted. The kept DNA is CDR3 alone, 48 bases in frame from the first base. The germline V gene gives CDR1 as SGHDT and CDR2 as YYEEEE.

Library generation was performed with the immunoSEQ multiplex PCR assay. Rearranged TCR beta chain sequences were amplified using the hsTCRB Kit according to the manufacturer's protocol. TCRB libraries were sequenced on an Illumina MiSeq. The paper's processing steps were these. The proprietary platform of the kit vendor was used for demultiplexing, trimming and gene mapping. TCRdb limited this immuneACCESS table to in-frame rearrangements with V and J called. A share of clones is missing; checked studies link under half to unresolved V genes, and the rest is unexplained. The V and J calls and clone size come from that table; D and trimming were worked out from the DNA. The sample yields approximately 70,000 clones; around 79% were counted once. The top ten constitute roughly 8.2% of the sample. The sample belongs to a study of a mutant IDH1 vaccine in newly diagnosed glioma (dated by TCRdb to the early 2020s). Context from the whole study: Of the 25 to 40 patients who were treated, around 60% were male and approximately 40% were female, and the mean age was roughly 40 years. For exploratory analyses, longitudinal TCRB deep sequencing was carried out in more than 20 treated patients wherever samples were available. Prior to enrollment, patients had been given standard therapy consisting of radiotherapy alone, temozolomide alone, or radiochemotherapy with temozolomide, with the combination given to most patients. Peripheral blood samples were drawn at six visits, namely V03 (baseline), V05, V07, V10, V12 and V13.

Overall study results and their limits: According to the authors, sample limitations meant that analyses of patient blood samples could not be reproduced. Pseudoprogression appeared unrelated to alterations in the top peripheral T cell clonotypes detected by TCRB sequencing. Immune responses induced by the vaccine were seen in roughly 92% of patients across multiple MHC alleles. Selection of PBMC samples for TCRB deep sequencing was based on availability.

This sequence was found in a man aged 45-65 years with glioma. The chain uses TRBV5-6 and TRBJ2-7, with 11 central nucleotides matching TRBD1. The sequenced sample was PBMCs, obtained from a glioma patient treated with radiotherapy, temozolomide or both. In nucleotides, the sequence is TGTGCCAGCAGCTTGGACCGGGACAGGGGGAGCGACGAGCAGTACTTC. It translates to CASSLDRDRGSDEQYF. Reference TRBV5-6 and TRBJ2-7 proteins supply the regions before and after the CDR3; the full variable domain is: DAGVTQSPTHLIKTRGQQVTLRCSPKSGHDTVSWYQQALGQGPQFIFQYYEEEERQRGNFPDRFSGHQFPNYSSELNVNALLLGDSALYLCASSLDRDRGSDEQYFGPGTRLTVT.